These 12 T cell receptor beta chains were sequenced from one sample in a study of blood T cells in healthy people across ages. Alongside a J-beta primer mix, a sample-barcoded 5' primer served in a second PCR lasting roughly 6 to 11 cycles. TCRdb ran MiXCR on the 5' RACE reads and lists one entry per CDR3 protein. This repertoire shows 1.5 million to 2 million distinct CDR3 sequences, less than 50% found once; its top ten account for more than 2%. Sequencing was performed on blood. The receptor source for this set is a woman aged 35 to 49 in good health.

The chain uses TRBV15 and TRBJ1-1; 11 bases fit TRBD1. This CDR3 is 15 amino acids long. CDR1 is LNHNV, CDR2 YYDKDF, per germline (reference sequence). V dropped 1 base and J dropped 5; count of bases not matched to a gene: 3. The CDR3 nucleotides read TGTGCCACCAGCAGAGGGACAGGGGGCAAGACTGAAGCTTTCTTT. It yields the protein CATSRGTGGKTEAFF.

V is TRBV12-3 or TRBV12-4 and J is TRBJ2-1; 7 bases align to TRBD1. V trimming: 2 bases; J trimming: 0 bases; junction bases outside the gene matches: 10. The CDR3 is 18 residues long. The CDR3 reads CASSLRSLQGSSYNEQFF. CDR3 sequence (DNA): TGTGCCAGCAGTTTAAGGTCCCTACAGGGGAGCTCCTACAATGAGCAGTTCTTC.

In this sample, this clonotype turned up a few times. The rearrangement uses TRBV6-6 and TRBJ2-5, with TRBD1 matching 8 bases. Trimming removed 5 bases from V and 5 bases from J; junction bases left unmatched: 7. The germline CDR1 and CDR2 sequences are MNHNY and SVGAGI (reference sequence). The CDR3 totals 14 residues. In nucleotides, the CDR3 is TGTGCCAGCAGTGACCAGGACAGGGTTGAGACCCAGTACTTC. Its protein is CASSDQDRVETQYF.

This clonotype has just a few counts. CDR3 loop: CASRSAGSSYNEQFF. CDR3 in DNA: TGCGCCAGCAGATCAGCAGGGAGCTCCTACAATGAGCAGTTCTTC. This rearrangement joins TRBV5-1 to TRBJ2-1; the D call may be TRBD1 or TRBD2 (5 bases each). V lost 5 bases and J lost 0, with 12 bases in between. The CDR3 contains 15 residues. Germline CDR1 reads SGHRS; CDR2 reads YFSETQ.

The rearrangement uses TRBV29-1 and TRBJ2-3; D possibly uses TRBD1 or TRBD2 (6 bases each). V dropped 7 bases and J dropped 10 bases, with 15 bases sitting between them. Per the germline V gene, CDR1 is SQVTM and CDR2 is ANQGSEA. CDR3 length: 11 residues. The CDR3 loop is CSAIQGGAQYF. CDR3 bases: TGCAGCGCCATACAGGGAGGAGCGCAGTATTTT.

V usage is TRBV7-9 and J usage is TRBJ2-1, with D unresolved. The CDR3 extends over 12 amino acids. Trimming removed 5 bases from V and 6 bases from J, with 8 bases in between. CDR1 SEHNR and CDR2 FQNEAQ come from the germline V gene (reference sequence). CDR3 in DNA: TGTGCCAGCAGCGCTTTAGTCAATGAGCAGTTCTTC. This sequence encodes CASSALVNEQFF.

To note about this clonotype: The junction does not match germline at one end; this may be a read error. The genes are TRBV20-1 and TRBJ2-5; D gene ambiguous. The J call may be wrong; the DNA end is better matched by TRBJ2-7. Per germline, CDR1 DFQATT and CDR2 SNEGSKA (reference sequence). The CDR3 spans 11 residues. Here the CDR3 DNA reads TGCAGTGCTCCACTTTCCTTCGAGCAGTACTTC. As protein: CSAPLSFEQYF.

Here the CDR3 DNA reads TGCGCCACCGGACAGGGGGAAGTAGATACGCAGTATTTT. Its protein product is CATGQGEVDTQYF. The gene calls are TRBV10-2 and TRBJ2-3; 10 bases align to TRBD1. There are 13 residues in the CDR3. J gave up 5 bases and V 10 bases, and 6 bases lay outside the gene matches. Germline-derived CDR1 and CDR2 are WSHSY and SAAADI.

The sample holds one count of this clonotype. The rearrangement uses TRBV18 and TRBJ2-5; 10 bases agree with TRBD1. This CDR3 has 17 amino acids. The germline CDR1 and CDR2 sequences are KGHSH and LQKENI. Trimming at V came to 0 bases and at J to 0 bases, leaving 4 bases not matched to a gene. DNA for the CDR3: TGTGCCAGCTCACCACCGAGAGGGACAGGGGACCAAGAGACCCAGTACTTC. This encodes CASSPPRGTGDQETQYF.

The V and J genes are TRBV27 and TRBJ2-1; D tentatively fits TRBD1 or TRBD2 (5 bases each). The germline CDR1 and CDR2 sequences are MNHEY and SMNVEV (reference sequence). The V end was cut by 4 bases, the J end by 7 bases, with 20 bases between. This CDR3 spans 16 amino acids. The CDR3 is CASSSGSGRPRNEQFF. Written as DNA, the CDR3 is TGTGCCAGCAGTTCGGGATCGGGGCGCCCGAGAAATGAGCAGTTCTTC.

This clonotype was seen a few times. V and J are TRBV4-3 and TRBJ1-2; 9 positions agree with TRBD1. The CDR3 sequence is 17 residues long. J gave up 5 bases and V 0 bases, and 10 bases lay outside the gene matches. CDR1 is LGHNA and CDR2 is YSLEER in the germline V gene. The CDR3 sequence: CASSQEPQGAYRYGYTF. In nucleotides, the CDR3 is TGCGCCAGCAGCCAAGAACCACAGGGGGCATATCGGTATGGCTACACCTTC.

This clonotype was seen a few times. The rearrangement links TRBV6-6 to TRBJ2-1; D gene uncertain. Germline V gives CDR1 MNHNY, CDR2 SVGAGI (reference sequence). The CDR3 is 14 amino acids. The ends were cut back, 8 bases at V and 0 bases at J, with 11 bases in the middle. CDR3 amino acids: CASVDRSSYNEQFF. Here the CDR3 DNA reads TGTGCCAGCGTTGATAGAAGCTCCTACAATGAGCAGTTCTTC.